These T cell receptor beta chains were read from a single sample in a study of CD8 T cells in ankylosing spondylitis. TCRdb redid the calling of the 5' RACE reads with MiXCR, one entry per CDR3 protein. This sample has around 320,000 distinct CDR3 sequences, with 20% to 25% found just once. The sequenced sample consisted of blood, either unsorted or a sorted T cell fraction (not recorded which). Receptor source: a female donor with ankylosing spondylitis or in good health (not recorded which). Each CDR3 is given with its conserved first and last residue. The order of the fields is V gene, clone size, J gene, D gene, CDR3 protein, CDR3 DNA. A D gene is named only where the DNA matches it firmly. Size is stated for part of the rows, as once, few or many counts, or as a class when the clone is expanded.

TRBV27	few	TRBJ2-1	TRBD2	CASSFVGRRLGEQFF	TGTGCCAGCAGTTTCGTCGGGAGGAGGTTAGGTGAGCAGTTCTTC
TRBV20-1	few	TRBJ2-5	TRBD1	CSASTGGRGETQYF	TGCAGTGCTTCGACAGGGGGCAGGGGAGAGACCCAGTACTTC
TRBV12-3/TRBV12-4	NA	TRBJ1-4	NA	CASSLARATNEKLFF	TGTGCCAGCAGTTTGGCCAGGGCAACTAATGAAAAACTGTTTTTT
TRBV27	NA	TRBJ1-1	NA	CASSFQGRGAEAFF	TGTGCCAGCAGTTTCCAGGGGCGAGGCGCTGAAGCTTTCTTT
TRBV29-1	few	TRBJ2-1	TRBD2	CSVASSGIGNEQFF	TGCAGCGTTGCGAGTAGCGGGATCGGGAATGAGCAGTTCTTC
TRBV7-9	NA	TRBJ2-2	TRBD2	CASSSTSVTGGELFF	TGTGCCAGCAGCTCCACTAGCGTTACTGGGGGGGAGCTGTTTTTT
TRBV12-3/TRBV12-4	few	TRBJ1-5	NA	CASSPWVGQPQHF	TGTGCCAGCAGCCCCTGGGTGGGTCAGCCCCAGCATTTT
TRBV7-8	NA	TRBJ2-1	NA	CASSLGLGVGEQFF	TGTGCCAGCAGCTTAGGCCTAGGGGTGGGTGAGCAGTTCTTC
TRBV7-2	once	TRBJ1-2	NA	CASSPERGVGGYTF	TGTGCCAGCAGCCCCGAAAGGGGGGTTGGTGGCTACACCTTC
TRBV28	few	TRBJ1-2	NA	CASSLRLYGYTF	TGTGCCAGCAGTTTAAGATTATATGGCTACACCTTC
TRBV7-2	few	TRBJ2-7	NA	CASSLAGTKGHEQYF	TGTGCCAGCAGCTTGGCAGGGACGAAAGGCCACGAGCAGTACTTC
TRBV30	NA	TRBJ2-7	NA	CASSVRGKRDEQYF	TGTGCCAGCAGTGTTCGGGGGAAGCGAGACGAGCAGTACTTC
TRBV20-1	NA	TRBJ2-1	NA	CSARDPSGGYYNEQFF	TGCAGTGCTAGAGATCCGTCCGGGGGCTACTACAATGAGCAGTTCTTC
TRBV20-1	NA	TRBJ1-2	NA	CSADTRGYGYTF	TGCAGTGCGGATACGAGGGGCTATGGCTACACCTTC
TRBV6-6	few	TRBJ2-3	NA	CASSYQGADTQYF	TGTGCCAGCAGTTACCAGGGAGCAGATACGCAGTATTTT
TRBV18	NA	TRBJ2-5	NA	CASSPKTETQYF	TGTGCCAGCTCACCCAAGACGGAGACCCAGTACTTC
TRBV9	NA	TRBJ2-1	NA	CASSGDTSYNEQFF	TGTGCCAGCAGCGGCGATACTTCCTACAATGAGCAGTTCTTC
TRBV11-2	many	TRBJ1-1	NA	CASSTVVTEAFF	TGTGCCAGCAGCACGGTTGTTACTGAAGCTTTCTTT
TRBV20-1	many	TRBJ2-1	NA	CSARPYNEQFF	TGCAGTGCCCGACCGTACAATGAGCAGTTCTTC
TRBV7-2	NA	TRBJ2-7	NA	CASSLSTGPFYEQYF	TGTGCCAGCAGCTTATCGACTGGTCCTTTCTACGAGCAGTACTTC
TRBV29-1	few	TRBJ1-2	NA	CSVGRGGTRTF	TGCAGCGTTGGCCGGGGGGGGACTCGCACCTTC
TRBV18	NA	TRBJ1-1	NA	CASSPLSRVSEAFF	TGTGCCAGCTCACCACTTAGTCGAGTCTCTGAAGCTTTCTTT
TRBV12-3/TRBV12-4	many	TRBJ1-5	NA	CASSLGVGQPQHF	TGTGCCAGCAGTTTGGGAGTTGGCCAGCCCCAGCATTTT
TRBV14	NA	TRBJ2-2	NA	CASSQGQGSGELFF	TGTGCCAGCAGCCAAGGGCAGGGCTCCGGGGAGCTGTTTTTT
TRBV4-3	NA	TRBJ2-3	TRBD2	CASSQELAGDTDTQYF	TGCGCCAGCAGCCAAGAACTAGCGGGAGATACAGATACGCAGTATTTT
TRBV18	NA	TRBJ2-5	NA	CASSQANQYQETQYF	TGTGCCAGCTCACAAGCTAACCAGTACCAAGAGACCCAGTACTTC
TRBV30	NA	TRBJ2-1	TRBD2	CAWSVLSGVSYNEQFF	TGTGCCTGGAGTGTACTCAGCGGGGTCTCCTACAATGAGCAGTTCTTC
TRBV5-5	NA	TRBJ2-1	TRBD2	CASSSGAGVSYNEQFF	TGTGCCAGCAGCTCCGGAGCGGGGGTATCCTACAATGAGCAGTTCTTC
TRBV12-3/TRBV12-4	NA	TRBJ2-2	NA	CASSSSLGGGSGELFF	TGTGCCAGCAGTTCGTCCCTCGGGGGCGGAAGCGGGGAGCTGTTTTTT
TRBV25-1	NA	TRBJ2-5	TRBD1	CASSDRDSKETQYF	TGTGCCAGCAGTGACCGGGACAGCAAAGAGACCCAGTACTTC
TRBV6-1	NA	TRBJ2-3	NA	CASSRDSGFRDTQYF	TGTGCCAGCAGCCGGGACTCCGGGTTCAGAGATACGCAGTATTTT
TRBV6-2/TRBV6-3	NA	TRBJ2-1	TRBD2	CASSFLLAGEPNNEQFF	TGTGCCAGCAGTTTCCTATTAGCGGGAGAACCGAACAATGAGCAGTTCTTC
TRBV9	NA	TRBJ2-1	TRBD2	CASSVDGTSGRQEQFF	TGTGCCAGCAGCGTTGATGGGACTAGCGGGAGGCAAGAGCAGTTCTTC
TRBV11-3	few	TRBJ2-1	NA	CASSLGRRSNEQFF	TGTGCCAGCAGCTTAGGACGGAGGAGCAATGAGCAGTTCTTC
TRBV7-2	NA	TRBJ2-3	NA	CASSQDRDSSTDTQYF	TGTGCCAGCAGCCAGGACAGAGATTCTAGCACAGATACGCAGTATTTT
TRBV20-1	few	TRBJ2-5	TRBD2	CSARDPGLADETQYF	TGCAGTGCTAGAGATCCCGGACTAGCTGACGAGACCCAGTACTTC
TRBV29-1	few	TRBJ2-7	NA	CSVEVGISYEQYF	TGCAGCGTTGAGGTGGGGATCTCCTACGAGCAGTACTTC
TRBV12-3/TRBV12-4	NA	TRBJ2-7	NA	CASSFSSATNEQYF	TGTGCCAGCAGTTTTTCTAGCGCAACCAACGAGCAGTACTTC
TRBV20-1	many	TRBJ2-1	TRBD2	CSASAISGRENEQFF	TGCAGTGCTAGTGCAATCAGCGGGAGGGAAAATGAGCAGTTCTTC
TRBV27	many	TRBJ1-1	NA	CATSSRGTEAFF	TGTGCCACTTCGTCGCGAGGCACTGAAGCTTTCTTT
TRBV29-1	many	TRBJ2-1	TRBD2	CSVEAAGGVSYNEQFF	TGCAGCGTTGAAGCCGCGGGGGGGGTCTCCTACAATGAGCAGTTCTTC
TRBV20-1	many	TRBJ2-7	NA	CSAWDRYEQYF	TGCAGTGCCTGGGACCGCTACGAGCAGTACTTC
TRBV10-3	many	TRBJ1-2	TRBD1	CAIREVGTGDYGYTF	TGTGCCATCAGGGAGGTGGGGACAGGGGATTATGGCTACACCTTC
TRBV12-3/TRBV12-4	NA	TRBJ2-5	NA	CASSYGGYETQYF	TGTGCCAGCAGTTACGGCGGTTATGAGACCCAGTACTTC
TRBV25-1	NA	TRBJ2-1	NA	CASSVGPEGVGNEQFF	TGTGCCAGCAGTGTTGGCCCGGAGGGCGTAGGGAATGAGCAGTTCTTC
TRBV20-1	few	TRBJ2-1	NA	CSARGSTISSYNEQFF	TGCAGTGCTAGAGGGTCAACGATCAGCTCCTACAATGAGCAGTTCTTC
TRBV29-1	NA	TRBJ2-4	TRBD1	CSVTQGDFRNIQYF	TGCAGTGTCACTCAGGGGGATTTTAGGAACATTCAGTACTTC
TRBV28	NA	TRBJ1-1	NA	CASSPPGVNTEAFF	TGTGCCAGCAGTCCTCCAGGGGTGAACACTGAAGCTTTCTTT
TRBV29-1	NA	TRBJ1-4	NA	CSVEDLGGEKLFF	TGCAGCGTTGAAGATCTAGGAGGGGAAAAACTGTTTTTT
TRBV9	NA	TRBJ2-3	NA	CASSVGVPDTQYF	TGTGCCAGCAGCGTAGGGGTTCCAGATACGCAGTATTTT
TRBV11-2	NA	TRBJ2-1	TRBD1	CASSPTGVTSGEFF	TGTGCCAGCAGCCCGACAGGGGTCACCTCCGGGGAGTTCTTC
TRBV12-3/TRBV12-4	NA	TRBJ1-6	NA	CASSHRDNSSPLHF	TGTGCCAGCAGTCACCGGGACAACAGTTCACCCCTCCACTTT
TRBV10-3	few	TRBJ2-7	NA	CAISGAYEQYF	TGTGCCATCAGTGGGGCCTACGAGCAGTACTTC
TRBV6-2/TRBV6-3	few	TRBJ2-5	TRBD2	CASRTSGNRETQYF	TGTGCCAGCAGAACTAGCGGGAATCGGGAGACCCAGTACTTC
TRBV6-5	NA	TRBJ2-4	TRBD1	CASSYSLLPTQGTKNIQYF	TGTGCCAGCAGTTACTCCCTACTGCCAACACAGGGGACCAAAAACATTCAGTACTTC
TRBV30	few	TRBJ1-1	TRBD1	CAWSGQGVRTEAFF	TGTGCCTGGAGTGGACAGGGCGTAAGAACTGAAGCTTTCTTT
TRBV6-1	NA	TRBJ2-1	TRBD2	CASSLAGGNNEQFF	TGTGCCAGCAGCCTAGCGGGAGGAAACAATGAGCAGTTCTTC
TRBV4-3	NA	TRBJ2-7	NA	CASSQDPRLGYEQYF	TGCGCCAGCAGCCAAGATCCCAGACTTGGCTACGAGCAGTACTTC
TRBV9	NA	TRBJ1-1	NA	CASSVSGDTEAFF	TGTGCCAGCAGCGTGTCAGGGGATACTGAAGCTTTCTTT
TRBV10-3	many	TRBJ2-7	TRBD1	CAIRGTDEQYF	TGTGCCATCAGGGGGACAGACGAGCAGTACTTC